These 29 T cell receptor beta chains originate from one sample sequenced in a study of blood T cell repertoires in COVID-19. TCRdb keeps only in-frame clones here, not all; method: immunoSEQ multiplex PCR. The sample records 250,000 to 300,000 clones, 75% to 95% being singletons. Material for sequencing was PBMCs or T cells enriched from blood (not recorded which). These receptors were collected from a woman aged 30 to 39 who had recovered from COVID-19.

This chain uses TRBV28 with TRBJ1-2, with 9 bases fitting TRBD1. Germline V lookup: CDR1 MDHEN, CDR2 SYDVKM. The trim removed 4 bases at V and 7 bases at J, leaving 7 bases unmatched. This CDR3 spans 14 amino acids. The CDR3 DNA sequence: TGTGCCAGCAGTTCTTTACAGGGGGCCTCTGGCTACACCTTC. Its protein product is CASSSLQGASGYTF.

The chain employs TRBV28 and TRBJ2-7; D may be TRBD2 (7 bases). Between the trimmed V and J ends, which lost 6 bases and 3 bases, there was a span of 24 bases. The germline V gene has CDR1 MDHEN and CDR2 SYDVKM. The CDR3 is 17 residues long. The CDR3 coding sequence is TGTGCCAGCAGCGGGGGGCGGTCGAGGGAGGGTTACTACGAGCAGTACTTC. This encodes CASSGGRSREGYYEQYF.

The chain has TRBV5-1 and TRBJ1-5, with a tentative D call TRBD1 (6 bases). Germline values: CDR1 SGHRS, CDR2 YFSETQ. This CDR3 comprises 13 residues. Trimming took off 4 bases at V and 4 bases at J, with 9 bases between the two ends. The CDR3 reads CASSQGPNQPQHF. DNA of the CDR3: TGCGCCAGCAGCCAGGGGCCTAATCAGCCCCAGCATTTT.

The chain links TRBV7-2 to TRBJ1-4, with D perhaps TRBD1 (5 bases). V was shortened by 1 base and J by 8 bases, with 17 bases between the two germline ends. This CDR3 region has 16 residues. CDR1 and CDR2 (germline): SGHTA, FQGNSA. CDR3 residues: CASSLGGNGQREKLFF. CDR3 DNA sequence: TGTGCCAGCAGCTTAGGGGGTAATGGACAACGAGAAAAACTGTTTTTT.

J is TRBJ2-3 and V is TRBV7-2; D is possibly TRBD1 (5 bases). The CDR3 length is 15 residues. Germline V lookup: CDR1 SGHTA, CDR2 FQGNSA. V was pared by 6 bases and J by 5 bases, with 18 bases between. The CDR3 loop is CASSHYLGQGDTQYF. As DNA, the CDR3 is TGTGCCAGCAGTCACTACCTTGGGCAGGGAGATACGCAGTATTTT.

To note about this clone: This same CDR3 is encoded by further DNA sequences in the sample. The chain joins TRBV9 to TRBJ1-5; D may be TRBD1 (5 bases). Trimming shortened V by 2 bases and J by 2 bases, and 8 bases separated the two germline ends. The CDR3 is made up of 14 amino acids. The germline CDR1 and CDR2 sequences are SGDLS and YYNGEE. CDR3 bases: TGTGCCAGCAGCGTGGGGGGGGGCAATCAGCCCCAGCATTTT. Translating gives CASSVGGGNQPQHF.

This sequence joins TRBV2 and TRBJ1-2, with TRBD1 matching 9 bases. The CDR3 is made up of 15 amino acids. V was clipped by 1 base and J by 9 bases; unmatched bases: 9. In germline, CDR1 is SNHLY, CDR2 FYNNEI. In DNA, the CDR3 is TGTGCCAGCAGTGAAGTGGGACAGGGCGGTCATCGCTACACCTTC. It encodes CASSEVGQGGHRYTF.

V is TRBV3-1 (or the pseudogene TRBV3-2) and J is TRBJ2-5; tentatively, D is TRBD2 (6 bases). Germline assignment: CDR1 LGHDT and CDR2 YNNKEL (reference sequence). Trimming shortened V by 3 bases and J by 4 bases, and 12 bases separated the two germline ends. The CDR3 has 14 amino acids. DNA of the CDR3: TGTGCCAGCAGCCAGAGGGGCGGGGCAGAGACCCAGTACTTC. It translates to CASSQRGGAETQYF.

This chain joins TRBV28 and TRBJ1-2, with TRBD1 matching over 9 bases. V dropped 6 bases and J dropped 7; count of bases not matched to a gene: 6. The CDR3 runs 13 residues. CDR1 and CDR2 (germline): MDHEN, SYDVKM. CDR3: CASRTGTGSGYTF. CDR3 nucleotide sequence: TGTGCCAGCAGAACCGGGACAGGGAGTGGCTACACCTTC.

The table lists this clone with a few counts. The chain has TRBV7-9 and TRBJ2-2, with D possibly TRBD2 on 6 matching bases. Germline V gene sequence: CDR1 SEHNR, CDR2 FQNEAQ (reference sequence). The V gene lost 3 bases and the J gene lost 3 bases, with 20 bases spanning the gap. This CDR3 comprises 18 residues. The CDR3 spells CASSFIQRANEDTGELFF. Here the CDR3 DNA reads TGTGCCAGCAGCTTCATCCAGCGGGCCAACGAGGACACCGGGGAGCTGTTTTTT.

CDR3 bases: TGCGCCAGCAGCCAAGCCGGGACTAACTACGAGCAGTACTTC. It encodes CASSQAGTNYEQYF. The chain links TRBV4-1 to TRBJ2-7; 7 nucleotides agree with TRBD2. Germline values: CDR1 MGHRA, CDR2 YSYEKL. V lost 1 base to trimming and J lost 3 bases; unmatched junction nucleotides: 3. CDR3 size: 14 residues.

This chain uses TRBV14 with TRBJ1-2; possible D gene TRBD1, 5 bases. Germline assignment: CDR1 SGHDN and CDR2 FVKESK. CDR3 size: 14 residues. V was trimmed by 0 bases and J by 4 bases, leaving 9 bases between them. CDR3: CASSQEQVFYGYTF. The CDR3, as DNA: TGTGCCAGCAGCCAAGAACAGGTCTTCTATGGCTACACCTTC.

The rearrangement joins TRBV5-8 to TRBJ2-2, with D perhaps matching TRBD1 (8 bases). Germline V gene lookup returns CDR1 SGHTS and CDR2 YDEGEE. Trimming removed 6 bases from V and 0 bases from J, with 21 bases in between. The CDR3 covers 18 residues. This CDR3 reads CASILATGGASNTGELFF. The DNA of the CDR3 is TGTGCCAGCATCCTGGCTACAGGGGGGGCTTCGAACACCGGGGAGCTGTTTTTT.

The chain links TRBV6-6 to TRBJ2-3, with 12 bases matching TRBD2. Germline values: CDR1 MNHNY, CDR2 SVGAGI (reference sequence). V was pared by 6 bases and J by 2 bases, with 6 bases of the junction left unmatched. The CDR3 has 16 residues. As DNA, the CDR3 is TGTGCCAGCAGCCGACTAGCGGGAGACTCCACAGATACGCAGTATTTT. Protein product: CASSRLAGDSTDTQYF.

The chain combines TRBV5-4 with TRBJ1-5; 9 bases are shared with TRBD1. The CDR3 extends over 15 amino acids. Germline V gene lookup returns CDR1 SGHNT and CDR2 YYREEE (reference sequence). V trimming: 4 bases; J trimming: 3 bases; junction bases outside the gene matches: 5. The chain's CDR3 is CASSAGQGNNQPQHF. For the CDR3, the DNA is TGTGCCAGCAGCGCGGGACAGGGAAACAATCAGCCCCAGCATTTT.

V usage is TRBV11-3 and J usage is TRBJ2-1, with TRBD2 matching over 12 bases. The CDR3 has 15 residues. Germline trimming cut 2 bases from V and 7 bases from J; bases unmatched to any gene: 3. Germline CDR1 reads SGHNT; CDR2 reads YENEEA. In DNA, the CDR3 is TGTGCCAGCAGCTTAAAGGGACTAGCGGGTAATGAGCAGTTCTTC. It encodes CASSLKGLAGNEQFF.

The V and J genes are TRBV27 and TRBJ2-5; D might be TRBD2 (5 bases). V dropped 5 bases and J dropped 2 bases, with 12 bases sitting between them. The CDR3 runs to 14 residues. CDR1 is MNHEY and CDR2 is SMNVEV in the germline V gene (reference sequence). CDR3 region: CASSVLRGQETQYF. The DNA for the CDR3 is TGTGCCAGCAGTGTCTTAAGAGGGCAAGAGACCCAGTACTTC.

This CDR3 reads CASRDSGQGVNEQFF. For the CDR3, the DNA is TGTGCCAGCAGGGATTCGGGACAGGGTGTCAATGAGCAGTTCTTC. The rearrangement joins TRBV6-5 to TRBJ2-1; TRBD1 aligns across 9 bases. There are 15 residues in the CDR3. CDR1 and CDR2 (germline): MNHEY, SVGAGI. The junction had 9 bases not matched to a gene; V was cut back by 6 bases and J by 6 bases.

The chain carries TRBV19 and TRBJ2-1; D may be TRBD1 (6 bases). CDR3 length: 15 amino acids. In germline, CDR1 is LNHDA, CDR2 SQIVND (reference sequence). The V end was cut by 0 bases, the J end by 4 bases, with 10 bases between. CDR3 amino acids: CASSIEQGVYNEQFF. DNA of the CDR3: TGTGCCAGTAGTATAGAACAGGGAGTTTACAATGAGCAGTTCTTC.

The chain links TRBV18 to TRBJ2-3; maybe TRBD2 (5 bases). V lost 3 bases, J lost 0 bases, and 13 bases lay in between. CDR1 is KGHSH, CDR2 LQKENI, per germline. This CDR3 has 16 amino acids. The CDR3 DNA sequence: TGTGCCAGCTCACCGAAGAAAGCGGATAGCACAGATACGCAGTATTTT. Protein product: CASSPKKADSTDTQYF.

This clone was counted only a few times. This chain uses TRBV9 with TRBJ1-3, with a tentative D call TRBD1 (5 bases). Germline V gene sequence: CDR1 SGDLS, CDR2 YYNGEE. The length of the CDR3 is 17 residues. V was shortened by 0 bases and J by 2 bases, with 15 bases between the two germline ends. The CDR3 DNA reads as TGTGCCAGCAGCGTAGACCCTTCCTGGGGCCCTGGAAACACCATATATTTT. Translated: CASSVDPSWGPGNTIYF.

The V call is TRBV7-6, the J call TRBJ1-1, with TRBD1 matching 8 bases. CDR1 is SGHVS and CDR2 is FNYEAQ in the germline V gene. There are 17 residues in the CDR3. Losses at the gene ends were 1 base for V and 1 base for J; bases not matched to a gene: 8. For the CDR3, the DNA is TGTGCCAGCAGCTTAGGTGGGCAGGGGGCTTGGAACACTGAAGCTTTCTTT. This translates into CASSLGGQGAWNTEAFF.

The CDR3 nucleotides are TGCGCCAGCAGCCTCCTCATGTGGGGGCCCACTGAAGCTTTCTTT. Translating gives CASSLLMWGPTEAFF. This chain joins TRBV4-1 and TRBJ1-1; D possibly corresponds to TRBD1 (6 bases). V lost 4 bases to trimming and J lost 4 bases, with 16 bases between them. Germline V gene data show CDR1 as MGHRA and CDR2 as YSYEKL. The CDR3 is 15 residues long.

The chain links TRBV4-3 to TRBJ2-7; D may be TRBD2 (6 bases). V was cut by 1 base and J by 4 bases, with 14 bases left in between. The germline V gene has CDR1 LGHNA and CDR2 YSLEER. The CDR3 spans 15 residues. The DNA for the CDR3 is TGCGCCAGCAGCCAAGGCACGGGAGTAGGGTACGAGCAGTACTTC. It is translated as CASSQGTGVGYEQYF.

The chain couples TRBV10-3 to TRBJ1-2; TRBD1 matches at 9 bases. The CDR3 has 15 amino acids. V shed 3 bases and J 4 bases; nucleotides not matched to a gene: 6. In germline, CDR1 is ENHRY, CDR2 SYGVKD. CDR3 sequence: CAISDLKGQGYGYTF. The CDR3 region has the DNA TGTGCCATCAGTGATTTAAAGGGACAGGGCTATGGCTACACCTTC.

The rearrangement links TRBV30 to TRBJ2-3, with 8 bases lining up with TRBD1. CDR1 is GTSNPN, CDR2 SVGIG, per germline (reference sequence). Trimming cost V 2 bases and J 4 bases; bases outside gene matches: 8. The CDR3 spans 15 residues. The DNA of the CDR3 is TGTGCCTGGAGTCCCTCAGGGGGCTTAGCAGATACGCAGTATTTT. Encoded protein: CAWSPSGGLADTQYF.

V usage is TRBV20-1 and J usage is TRBJ1-1; D is ambiguous. Germline-derived CDR1 and CDR2 are DFQATT and SNEGSKA (reference sequence). This CDR3 contains 15 residues. Trimming shortened V by 3 bases and J by 0 bases, and 14 bases separated the two germline ends. This CDR3 is CSASRGSLLNTEAFF. CDR3 sequence (DNA): TGCAGTGCTAGTAGAGGTTCACTTCTGAACACTGAAGCTTTCTTT.

The chain combines TRBV7-3 with TRBJ2-3; 9 bases align to TRBD1. J lost 7 bases, V lost 4 bases, and 9 bases had no gene match. Germline CDR1 SGHTA, CDR2 FQGTGA. The CDR3 is 15 residues long. Written as DNA, the CDR3 is TGTGCCAGCAGCTCCCCGAGGACAGGGGTTAATACGCAGTATTTT. Encoded protein: CASSSPRTGVNTQYF.

J is TRBJ2-1 and V is TRBV24-1; D is ambiguous. This CDR3 comprises 13 residues. Germline V gives CDR1 KGHDR, CDR2 SFDVKD. V was clipped by 4 bases and J by 4 bases, with 7 bases between them. Here the CDR3 DNA reads TGTGCCACCAGTGACCCTTCGTACAATGAGCAGTTCTTC. It translates to CATSDPSYNEQFF.